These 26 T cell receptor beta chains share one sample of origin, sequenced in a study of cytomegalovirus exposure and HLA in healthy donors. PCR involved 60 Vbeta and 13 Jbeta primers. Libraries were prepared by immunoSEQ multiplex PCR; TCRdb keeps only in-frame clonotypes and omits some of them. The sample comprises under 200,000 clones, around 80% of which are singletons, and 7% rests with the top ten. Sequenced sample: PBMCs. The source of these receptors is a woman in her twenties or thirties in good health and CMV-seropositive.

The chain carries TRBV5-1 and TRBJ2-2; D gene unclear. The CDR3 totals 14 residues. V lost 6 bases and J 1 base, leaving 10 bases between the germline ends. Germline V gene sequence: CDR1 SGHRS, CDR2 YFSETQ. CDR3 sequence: CASNIAGNTGELFF. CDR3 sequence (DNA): TGCGCCAGCAATATCGCAGGGAACACCGGGGAGCTGTTTTTT.

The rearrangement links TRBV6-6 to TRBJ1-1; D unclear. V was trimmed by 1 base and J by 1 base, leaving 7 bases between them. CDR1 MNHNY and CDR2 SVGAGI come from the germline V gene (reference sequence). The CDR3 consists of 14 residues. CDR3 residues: CASSYFRGNTEAFF. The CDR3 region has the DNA TGTGCCAGCAGTTACTTCCGGGGGAACACTGAAGCTTTCTTT.

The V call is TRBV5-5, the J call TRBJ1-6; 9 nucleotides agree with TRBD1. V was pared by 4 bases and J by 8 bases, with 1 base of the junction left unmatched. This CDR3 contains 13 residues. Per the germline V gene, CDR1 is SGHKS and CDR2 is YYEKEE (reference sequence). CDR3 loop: CASSRDRDSPLHF. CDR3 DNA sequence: TGTGCCAGCAGCAGGGACAGGGATTCACCCCTCCACTTT.

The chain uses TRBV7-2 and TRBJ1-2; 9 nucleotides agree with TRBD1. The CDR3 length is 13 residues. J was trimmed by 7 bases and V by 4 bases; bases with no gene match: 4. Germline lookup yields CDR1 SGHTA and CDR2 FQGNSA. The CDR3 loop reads CASSWDRVGGYTF. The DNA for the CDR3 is TGTGCCAGCAGCTGGGACAGGGTCGGTGGCTACACCTTC.

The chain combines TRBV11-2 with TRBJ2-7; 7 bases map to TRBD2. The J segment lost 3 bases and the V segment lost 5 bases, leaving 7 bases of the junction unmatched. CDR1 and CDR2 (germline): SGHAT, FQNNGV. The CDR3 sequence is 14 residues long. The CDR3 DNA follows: TGTGCCAGCAGCCCGAGGACTAGTGGCTACGAGCAGTACTTC. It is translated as CASSPRTSGYEQYF.

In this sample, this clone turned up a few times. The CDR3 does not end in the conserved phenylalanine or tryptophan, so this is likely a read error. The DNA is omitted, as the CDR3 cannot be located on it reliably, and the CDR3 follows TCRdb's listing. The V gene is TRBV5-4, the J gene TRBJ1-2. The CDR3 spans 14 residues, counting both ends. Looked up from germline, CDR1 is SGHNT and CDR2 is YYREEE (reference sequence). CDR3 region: CASLDLKSPGAQHL.

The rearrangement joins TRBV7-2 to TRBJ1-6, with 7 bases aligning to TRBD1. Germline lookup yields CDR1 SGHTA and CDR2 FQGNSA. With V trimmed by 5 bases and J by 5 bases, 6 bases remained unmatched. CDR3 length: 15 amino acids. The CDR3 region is CASSPVTGNNSPLHF. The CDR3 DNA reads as TGTGCCAGCAGCCCAGTGACAGGGAATAATTCACCCCTCCACTTT.

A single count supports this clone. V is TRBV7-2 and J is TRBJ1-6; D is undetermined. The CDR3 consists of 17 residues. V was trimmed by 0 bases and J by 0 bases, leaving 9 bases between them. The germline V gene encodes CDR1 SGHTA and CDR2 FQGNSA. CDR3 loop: CASSLASGNSYNSPLHF. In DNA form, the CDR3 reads TGTGCCAGCAGCTTAGCGAGCGGGAACTCCTATAATTCACCCCTCCACTTT.

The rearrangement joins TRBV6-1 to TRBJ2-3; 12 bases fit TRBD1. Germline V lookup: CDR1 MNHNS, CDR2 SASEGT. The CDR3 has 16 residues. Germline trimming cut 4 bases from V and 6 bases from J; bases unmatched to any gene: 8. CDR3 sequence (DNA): TGTGCCAGCAGTGCGGGGGGACAGGGGGCGTCGGATACGCAGTATTTT. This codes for CASSAGGQGASDTQYF.

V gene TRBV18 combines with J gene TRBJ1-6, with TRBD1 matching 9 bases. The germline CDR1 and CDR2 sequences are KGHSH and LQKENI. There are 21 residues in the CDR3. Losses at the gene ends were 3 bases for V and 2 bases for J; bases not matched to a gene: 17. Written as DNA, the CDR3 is TGTGCCAGCTCACCTCAAACCGCCTGGACAGGGGCCCTACCCTATAATTCACCCCTCCACTTT. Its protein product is CASSPQTAWTGALPYNSPLHF.

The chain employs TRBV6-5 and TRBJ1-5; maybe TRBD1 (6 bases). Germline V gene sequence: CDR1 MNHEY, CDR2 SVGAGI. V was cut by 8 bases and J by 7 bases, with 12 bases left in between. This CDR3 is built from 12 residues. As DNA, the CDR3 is TGTGCCAGCTCAAAAGGGGGACAGCCCCAGCATTTT. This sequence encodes CASSKGGQPQHF.

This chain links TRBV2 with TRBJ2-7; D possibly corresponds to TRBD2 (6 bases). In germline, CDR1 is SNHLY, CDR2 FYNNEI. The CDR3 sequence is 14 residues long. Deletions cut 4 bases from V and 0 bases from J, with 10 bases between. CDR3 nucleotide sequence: TGTGCCAGCAGTGGGGAGGAGAGCTCCTACGAGCAGTACTTC. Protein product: CASSGEESSYEQYF.

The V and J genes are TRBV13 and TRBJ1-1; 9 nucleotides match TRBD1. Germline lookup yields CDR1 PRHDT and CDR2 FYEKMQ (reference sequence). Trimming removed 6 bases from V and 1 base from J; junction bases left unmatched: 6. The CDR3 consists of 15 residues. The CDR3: CASSNPGQGNTEAFF. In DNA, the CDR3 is TGTGCCAGCAGTAACCCGGGACAGGGGAACACTGAAGCTTTCTTT.

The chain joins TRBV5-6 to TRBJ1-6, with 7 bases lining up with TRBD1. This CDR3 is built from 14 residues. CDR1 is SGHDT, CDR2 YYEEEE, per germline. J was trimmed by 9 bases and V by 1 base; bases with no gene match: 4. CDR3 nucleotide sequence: TGTGCCAGCAGCTTGAGGGGGCCGGCTTCACCCCTCCACTTT. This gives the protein CASSLRGPASPLHF.

Here the CDR3 DNA reads TGTGCCAGCAGCGTAGAAGAGTCTAGCGGGGCACTTGGAACCCAGTACTTC. The encoded protein is CASSVEESSGALGTQYF. The chain uses TRBV9 and TRBJ2-5; 9 bases fit TRBD2. The ends lost 0 bases at V and 8 bases at J; junction bases unmatched: 14. Per germline, CDR1 SGDLS and CDR2 YYNGEE. The CDR3 has 17 amino acids.

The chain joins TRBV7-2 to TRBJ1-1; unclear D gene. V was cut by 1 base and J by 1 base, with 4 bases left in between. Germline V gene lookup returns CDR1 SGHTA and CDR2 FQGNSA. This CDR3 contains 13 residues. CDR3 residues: CASSLERNTEAFF. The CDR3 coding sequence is TGTGCCAGCAGCTTAGAGAGGAACACTGAAGCTTTCTTT.

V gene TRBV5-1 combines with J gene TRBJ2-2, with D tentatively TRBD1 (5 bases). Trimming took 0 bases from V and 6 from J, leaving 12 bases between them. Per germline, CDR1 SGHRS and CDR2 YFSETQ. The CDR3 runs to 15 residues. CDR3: CASSLDIAGSGELFF. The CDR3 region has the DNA TGCGCCAGCAGCTTGGATATCGCAGGGTCCGGGGAGCTGTTTTTT.

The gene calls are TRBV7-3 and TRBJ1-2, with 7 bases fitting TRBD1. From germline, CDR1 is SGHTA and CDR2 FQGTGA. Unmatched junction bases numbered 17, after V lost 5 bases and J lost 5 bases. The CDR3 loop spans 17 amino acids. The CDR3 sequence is CASSPNTGVESFYGYTF. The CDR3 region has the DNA TGTGCCAGCAGCCCCAATACAGGGGTTGAGAGTTTTTATGGCTACACCTTC. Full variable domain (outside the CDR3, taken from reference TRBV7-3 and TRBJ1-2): GAGVSQTPSNKVTEKGKYVELRCDPISGHTALYWYRQSLGQGPEFLIYFQGTGAADDSGLPNDRFFAVRPEGSVSTLKIQRTERGDSAVYLCASSPNTGVESFYGYTFGSGTRLTVV.

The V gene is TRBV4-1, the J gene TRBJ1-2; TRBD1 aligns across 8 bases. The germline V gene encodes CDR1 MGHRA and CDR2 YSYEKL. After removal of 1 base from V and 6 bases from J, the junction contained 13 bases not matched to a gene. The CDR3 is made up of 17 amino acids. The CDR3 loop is CASSQGTGGGSVHGYTF. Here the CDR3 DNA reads TGCGCCAGCAGCCAAGGAACAGGGGGGGGCTCGGTGCATGGCTACACCTTC.

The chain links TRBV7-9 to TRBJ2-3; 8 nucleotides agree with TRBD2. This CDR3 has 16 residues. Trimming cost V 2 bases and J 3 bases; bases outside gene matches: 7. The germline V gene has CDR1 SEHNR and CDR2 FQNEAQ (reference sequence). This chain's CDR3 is CASSLLLAELTDTQYF. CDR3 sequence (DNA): TGTGCCAGCAGCTTACTACTAGCGGAACTAACAGATACGCAGTATTTT.

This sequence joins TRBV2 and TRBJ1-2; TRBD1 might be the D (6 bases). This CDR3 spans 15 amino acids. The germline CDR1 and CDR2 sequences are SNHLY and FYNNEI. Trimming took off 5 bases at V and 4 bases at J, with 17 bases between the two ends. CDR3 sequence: CASSLLGQGSYGYTF. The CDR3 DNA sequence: TGTGCCAGCAGTCTGCTCGGGCAGGGGTCCTATGGCTACACCTTC.

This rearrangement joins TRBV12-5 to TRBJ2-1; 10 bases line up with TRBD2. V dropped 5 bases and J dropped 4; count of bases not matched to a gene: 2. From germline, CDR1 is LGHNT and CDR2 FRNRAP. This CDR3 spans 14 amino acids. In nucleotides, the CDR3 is TGTGCTAGTGGTAATAGCGGGGGGTACAATGAGCAGTTCTTC. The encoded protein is CASGNSGGYNEQFF.

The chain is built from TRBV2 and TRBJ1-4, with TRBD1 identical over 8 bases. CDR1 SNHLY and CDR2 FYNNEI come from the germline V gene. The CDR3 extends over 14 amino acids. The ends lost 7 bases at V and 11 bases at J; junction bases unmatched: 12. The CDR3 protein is CASIGGQDGWKLFF. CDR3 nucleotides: TGTGCCAGCATTGGGGGACAGGATGGTTGGAAACTGTTTTTT.

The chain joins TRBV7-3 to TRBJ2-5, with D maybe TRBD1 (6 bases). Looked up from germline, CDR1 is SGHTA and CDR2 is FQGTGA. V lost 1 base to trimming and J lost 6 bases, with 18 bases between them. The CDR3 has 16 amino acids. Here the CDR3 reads CASSLSGNRDEKTQYF. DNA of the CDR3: TGTGCCAGCAGCTTAAGCGGAAACAGGGATGAAAAGACCCAGTACTTC.

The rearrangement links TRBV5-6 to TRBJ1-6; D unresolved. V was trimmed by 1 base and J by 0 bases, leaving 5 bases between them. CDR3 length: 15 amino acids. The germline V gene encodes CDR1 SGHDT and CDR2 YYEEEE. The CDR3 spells CASSLPGSYNSPLHF. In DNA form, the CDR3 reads TGTGCCAGCAGCTTGCCAGGCTCCTATAATTCACCCCTCCACTTT.

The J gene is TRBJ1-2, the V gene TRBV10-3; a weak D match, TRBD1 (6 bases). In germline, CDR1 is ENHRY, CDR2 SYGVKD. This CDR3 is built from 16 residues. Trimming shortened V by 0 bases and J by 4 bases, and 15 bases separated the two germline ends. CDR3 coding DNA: TGTGCCATCAGTGAGTCGAACACAGGGTCCTCCTATGGCTACACCTTC. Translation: CAISESNTGSSYGYTF.